These 31 T cell receptor beta chains came from one sample sequenced in a study of T-cell memory formation after mild COVID-19. TCRdb re-called the 5' RACE reads with MiXCR, one entry per CDR3 protein. The sample records under 250,000 distinct CDR3 sequences, roughly 14% being singletons. Sample: PBMCs or a T cell subset sorted from them (not recorded which). The receptors stem from an adult woman who had mild COVID-19 (a few samples of this study predate the infection). Cell type and time point are not known.

The chain is built from TRBV5-5 and TRBJ1-1, with a weak D call TRBD1 (5 bases). Germline V gene data show CDR1 as SGHKS and CDR2 as YYEKEE (reference sequence). The CDR3 has 14 residues. Trimming removed 1 base from V and 1 base from J, with 8 bases in between. The CDR3 sequence: CASSLLDRNTEAFF. DNA of the CDR3: TGTGCCAGCAGCTTGCTTGACAGGAACACTGAAGCTTTCTTT.

The chain recombines TRBV28 with TRBJ2-5, with 7 bases matching TRBD2. CDR1 and CDR2 (germline): MDHEN, SYDVKM. V shed 7 bases and J 7 bases; nucleotides not matched to a gene: 9. This CDR3 contains 13 residues. In nucleotides, the CDR3 is TGTGCCAGCAAGCCGGGAGGATGGGGGACCCAGTACTTC. Amino acids: CASKPGGWGTQYF.

This clonotype turned up a few times. This rearrangement joins TRBV27 to TRBJ2-7; 7 bases align to TRBD1. This CDR3 spans 15 amino acids. Germline V gene data show CDR1 as MNHEY and CDR2 as SMNVEV (reference sequence). Trimming at V came to 3 bases and at J to 2 bases, leaving 7 bases not matched to a gene. The CDR3 sequence is CASSFRGQHTYEQYF. The CDR3 region has the DNA TGTGCCAGCAGTTTCAGGGGACAGCACACCTACGAGCAGTACTTC.

This clonotype has more than one count but fewer than ten. The chain has TRBV6-2 or TRBV6-3 and TRBJ2-7; 11 nucleotides agree with TRBD2. V shed 6 bases and J 7 bases; nucleotides not matched to a gene: 5. This CDR3 region has 13 residues. Germline CDR1 and CDR2: MNHEY and SVGEGT. The CDR3 loop is CASRLAGVREQYF. The CDR3 region has the DNA TGTGCCAGCAGACTAGCGGGAGTAAGAGAGCAGTACTTC.

The V gene is TRBV19, the J gene TRBJ2-7, with 8 bases aligning to TRBD1. The germline V gene encodes CDR1 LNHDA and CDR2 SQIVND (reference sequence). Germline trimming cut 4 bases from V and 9 bases from J; bases unmatched to any gene: 11. This CDR3 comprises 14 residues. CDR3 DNA: TGTGCCAGTAGTAATTCGGGACAGGACGGGGTGCAGTACTTC. Translated: CASSNSGQDGVQYF.

The chain uses TRBV2 and TRBJ1-1; D unresolved. The CDR3 spans 14 residues. Germline CDR1 is SNHLY and CDR2 is FYNNEI. Trimming took off 4 bases at V and 4 bases at J, with 13 bases between the two ends. CDR3 residues: CASSGPRAGTEAFF. CDR3 DNA: TGTGCCAGCAGTGGGCCTCGGGCGGGCACTGAAGCTTTCTTT.

The V and J genes are TRBV6-6 and TRBJ1-5; D is perhaps TRBD1 (5 bases). Germline V gives CDR1 MNHNY, CDR2 SVGAGI (reference sequence). This CDR3 spans 16 amino acids. Trimming shortened V by 0 bases and J by 6 bases, and 15 bases separated the two germline ends. The CDR3 here is CASSYSTGPISQPQHF. In DNA, the CDR3 is TGTGCCAGCAGTTACTCGACGGGGCCTATCTCTCAGCCCCAGCATTTT.

This clonotype was observed a handful of times. This chain's CDR3 is CASRNSGGGTEAFF. In DNA form, the CDR3 reads TGTGCCAGCAGAAACAGCGGCGGGGGCACTGAAGCTTTCTTT. This sequence joins TRBV3-1 and TRBJ1-1; D possibly corresponds to TRBD1 (5 bases). Trimming left V 6 bases short and J 4 bases short, with 15 bases between. The CDR3 consists of 14 residues. CDR1 and CDR2 (germline): LGHDT, YNNKEL (reference sequence).

This clonotype has only a few counts. The chain is built from TRBV6-1 and TRBJ2-3, with a possible D match to TRBD2 (6 bases). V dropped 7 bases and J dropped 2 bases, with 13 bases sitting between them. Germline values: CDR1 MNHNS, CDR2 SASEGT. The CDR3 consists of 14 residues. The CDR3 nucleotides are TGTGCCAGCACCCCGGGGGTTACCACAGATACGCAGTATTTT. Amino acids: CASTPGVTTDTQYF.

The chain employs TRBV5-1 and TRBJ1-5, with D unclear. This CDR3 is 14 amino acids long. V was pared by 0 bases and J by 6 bases, with 10 bases between. Germline V CDR1 and CDR2: SGHRS, YFSETQ. The DNA of the CDR3 is TGCGCCAGCAGCTTGGAAGGGAGCGTTCAGCCCCAGCATTTT. Translating gives CASSLEGSVQPQHF.

The CDR3 DNA reads TGTGCCACCAGTAATTATAAGGCTACCACCGGGGAGCTGTTTTTT. Translated: CATSNYKATTGELFF. This chain uses TRBV24-1 with TRBJ2-2; D not certain. This CDR3 is built from 15 residues. The germline gives CDR1 KGHDR, CDR2 SFDVKD. Trimming removed 6 bases from V and 4 bases from J, with 14 bases in between.

This clonotype was observed a few times. V and J are TRBV7-2 and TRBJ2-7; 9 nucleotides match TRBD1. This CDR3 comprises 15 residues. The trim removed 3 bases at V and 1 base at J, leaving 4 bases unmatched. The germline gives CDR1 SGHTA, CDR2 FQGNSA. CDR3 in amino acids: CASSFRTGDSYEQYF. The CDR3 nucleotides read TGTGCCAGCAGCTTCAGGACAGGGGATTCCTACGAGCAGTACTTC.

This clonotype was observed a handful of times. The gene calls are TRBV7-8 and TRBJ2-4, with D uncertain. This CDR3 comprises 16 residues. In germline, CDR1 is SGHVS, CDR2 FQNEAQ. With 5 bases removed from V and 0 bases from J, the gap between germline ends came to 14 bases. The CDR3 here is CASSPPRLLAKNIQYF. CDR3 in DNA: TGTGCCAGCAGCCCCCCCCGACTCCTAGCCAAAAACATTCAGTACTTC.

The rearrangement uses TRBV7-8 and TRBJ1-1; TRBD1 aligns across 10 bases. Trimming removed 5 bases from V and 1 base from J; junction bases left unmatched: 7. The CDR3 is made up of 16 amino acids. CDR1 is SGHVS and CDR2 is FQNEAQ in the germline V gene. CDR3 sequence: CASSTLTGGRNTEAFF. In nucleotides, the CDR3 is TGTGCCAGCAGCACTTTGACAGGGGGCAGGAACACTGAAGCTTTCTTT.

This clonotype turned up a few times. The V gene is TRBV12-3 or TRBV12-4, the J gene TRBJ2-3; TRBD2 is a possible D gene (6 bases). Trimming shortened V by 7 bases and J by 1 base, and 18 bases separated the two germline ends. The CDR3 has 16 residues. DNA for the CDR3: TGTGCCAGCATCGTAAGGTTGGGGGAGGGCACAGATACGCAGTATTTT. It codes for CASIVRLGEGTDTQYF.

This clonotype came up a few times. The chain joins TRBV29-1 to TRBJ1-1; 7 bases are a match to TRBD1. There are 18 residues in the CDR3. Germline-derived CDR1 and CDR2 are SQVTM and ANQGSEA. Trimming at V came to 5 bases and at J to 3 bases, leaving 21 bases not matched to a gene. The CDR3 region is CSVRGKAGQVLGDTEAFF. The CDR3 bases are TGCAGCGTTAGGGGAAAAGCTGGACAGGTATTAGGAGACACTGAAGCTTTCTTT.

This sequence joins TRBV7-3 and TRBJ1-2, with D possibly matching TRBD1 (5 bases). This CDR3 has 15 amino acids. The V gene lost 3 bases and the J gene lost 6 bases, with 17 bases spanning the gap. CDR1 and CDR2 (germline): SGHTA, FQGTGA. CDR3 bases: TGTGCCAGCAGCTTCACGGGCGGGCAGGGAGATGGCTACACCTTC. It encodes CASSFTGGQGDGYTF.

The chain is built from TRBV7-3 and TRBJ2-1; a weak D match, TRBD1 (6 bases). The CDR3 runs 13 residues. Trimming took off 5 bases at V and 11 bases at J, with 16 bases between the two ends. The germline V gene has CDR1 SGHTA and CDR2 FQGTGA. The CDR3 loop reads CASSKGDGRKQFF. In DNA form, the CDR3 reads TGTGCCAGCAGCAAGGGGGATGGGCGGAAGCAGTTCTTC. Complete variable domain (other parts from reference TRBV7-3 and TRBJ2-1): GAGVSQTPSNKVTEKGKYVELRCDPISGHTALYWYRQSLGQGPEFLIYFQGTGAADDSGLPNDRFFAVRPEGSVSTLKIQRTERGDSAVYLCASSKGDGRKQFFGPGTRLTVL.

This chain uses TRBV9 with TRBJ2-2; 8 bases are shared with TRBD2. The CDR3 covers 17 residues. With 0 bases clipped from V and 0 bases from J, the junction kept 4 bases outside the gene matches. Germline V gene lookup returns CDR1 SGDLS and CDR2 YYNGEE. The CDR3 sequence: CASSVAPGLANTGELFF. The CDR3 DNA follows: TGTGCCAGCAGCGTAGCTCCGGGACTAGCGAACACCGGGGAGCTGTTTTTT.

The chain is built from TRBV6-5 and TRBJ1-1; D not certain. The V end was cut by 5 bases, the J end by 8 bases, with 12 bases between. The CDR3 runs 12 residues. From germline, CDR1 is MNHEY and CDR2 SVGAGI. The CDR3 nucleotides are TGTGCCAGCAGTGTCGCGGACGGAGAAGCTTTCTTT. Its translation: CASSVADGEAFF.

This clonotype turned up a few times. V usage is TRBV11-2 and J usage is TRBJ1-2, with 7 bases matching TRBD1. V lost 1 base, J lost 8 bases, and 7 bases stayed unmatched. This CDR3 region has 14 residues. The V gene's germline CDR1 is SGHAT and CDR2 FQNNGV. In nucleotides, the CDR3 is TGTGCCAGCAGCTTAGGACAGGGTGGCTGGGGCTACACCTTC. Translating it yields CASSLGQGGWGYTF.

The sample holds a few counts of this clonotype. The chain carries TRBV5-1 and TRBJ2-7; no clear D gene. The germline CDR1 and CDR2 sequences are SGHRS and YFSETQ. The CDR3 spans 13 residues. The V gene lost 2 bases and the J gene lost 4 bases, with 10 bases spanning the gap. The DNA for the CDR3 is TGCGCCAGCAGCTTTAAAGACCCGTACGAGCAGTACTTC. This codes for CASSFKDPYEQYF.

This chain joins TRBV12-3 or TRBV12-4 and TRBJ1-1, with D tentatively TRBD1 (5 bases). Trimming shortened V by 3 bases and J by 3 bases, and 11 bases separated the two germline ends. The CDR3 length is 14 residues. CDR3 DNA: TGTGCCAGCAGTTTGTCTTCAGGGTACACTGAAGCTTTCTTT. This encodes CASSLSSGYTEAFF.

This clonotype was seen many times. The V call is TRBV20-1, the J call TRBJ2-3; D not certain. This CDR3 region has 14 residues. The V end was cut by 5 bases, the J end by 0 bases, with 12 bases between. Germline loops: CDR1 DFQATT, CDR2 SNEGSKA (reference sequence). Here the CDR3 reads CSAPMPASTDTQYF. The CDR3, as DNA: TGCAGTGCTCCCATGCCAGCAAGCACAGATACGCAGTATTTT.

The chain is built from TRBV19 and TRBJ2-5; the D gene is possibly TRBD1 (5 bases). CDR3 length: 14 amino acids. With 3 bases removed from V and 4 bases from J, the gap between germline ends came to 12 bases. Germline CDR1 and CDR2: LNHDA and SQIVND (reference sequence). DNA of the CDR3: TGTGCCAGTAGTATGCAAGGGGTAGGAGAGACCCAGTACTTC. This gives the protein CASSMQGVGETQYF.

This clonotype was found a few times. V usage is TRBV12-3 or TRBV12-4 and J usage is TRBJ1-1, with 7 bases matching TRBD1. J lost 0 bases, V lost 5 bases, and 9 bases had no gene match. CDR3 length equals 16 residues. The CDR3, as DNA: TGTGCCAGCAGTCCAATGACAGGGTACATGAACACTGAAGCTTTCTTT. Residues: CASSPMTGYMNTEAFF.

This clonotype has just a few counts. The genes are TRBV5-1 and TRBJ2-2; 7 bases map to TRBD1. With 7 bases clipped from V and 1 base from J, the junction kept 7 bases outside the gene matches. The V gene's germline CDR1 is SGHRS and CDR2 YFSETQ. This CDR3 region has 15 residues. The CDR3 is CASGPTGENTGELFF. The CDR3 nucleotides read TGCGCCAGCGGCCCAACAGGGGAGAACACCGGGGAGCTGTTTTTT.

This clonotype has more than one count but fewer than ten. This rearrangement joins TRBV5-1 to TRBJ2-1; D possibly uses TRBD1 or TRBD2 (5 bases each). This CDR3 has 15 amino acids. The ends were cut back, 4 bases at V and 7 bases at J, with 18 bases in the middle. Germline V gene lookup returns CDR1 SGHRS and CDR2 YFSETQ. CDR3 sequence (DNA): TGCGCCAGCAGCCCTGAACCCGGGACGGGGAATGAGCAGTTCTTC. It encodes CASSPEPGTGNEQFF.

The chain combines TRBV5-5 with TRBJ1-1; D perhaps matches TRBD1 (5 bases). The germline gives CDR1 SGHKS, CDR2 YYEKEE (reference sequence). V lost 3 bases and J 4 bases, leaving 13 bases between the germline ends. The CDR3 sequence is 14 residues long. In nucleotides, the CDR3 is TGTGCCAGCAGCTACCCCGGTGGGGGCACTGAAGCTTTCTTT. Translation gives CASSYPGGGTEAFF.

The V call is TRBV9, the J call TRBJ2-5; D is perhaps TRBD1 or TRBD2 (5 bases each). The ends were cut back, 4 bases at V and 1 base at J, with 20 bases in the middle. Germline V gene lookup returns CDR1 SGDLS and CDR2 YYNGEE. The CDR3 is 17 residues long. CDR3 loop: CASSIGTHLPIQETQYF. The CDR3 region has the DNA TGTGCCAGCAGCATAGGGACCCACCTCCCCATCCAAGAGACCCAGTACTTC.

This chain links TRBV28 with TRBJ2-5; 14 positions agree with TRBD2. Germline CDR1 MDHEN, CDR2 SYDVKM. The CDR3 spans 17 residues. V was clipped by 7 bases and J by 7 bases; unmatched bases: 14. The CDR3 here is CASTRLAGGALPVTQYF. CDR3 nucleotide sequence: TGTGCCAGCACGCGACTAGCGGGAGGGGCCCTCCCCGTGACCCAGTACTTC.